Listed below are T cell receptor beta chains from one sample, sequenced in a study of blood T cell repertoires in COVID-19. Repertoires were generated with immunoSEQ multiplex PCR, while TCRdb's copy carries only in-frame clones and drops some. In the table there are almost 400,000 clones, 88% of which are singletons. The sample comprised PBMCs or T cells enriched from blood (not recorded which). These receptors came from a woman in her 30s with acute COVID-19. The CDR3 runs from the conserved cysteine through the conserved F or W. A D gene is named only where the DNA matches it firmly. A clone size is listed for some rows: how often the clone was seen (once, few, many), or a class if it is expanded.

j_gene,v_gene,abundance,d_gene,CDR3nt,CDR3aa
TRBJ2-3,TRBV7-3,-,-,TGTGCCAGCAGCTTAACAGGGACTCTAACAGATACGCAGTATTTT,CASSLTGTLTDTQYF
TRBJ1-1,TRBV3-1/TRBV3-2,-,-,TGTGCCAGCAGCCAACACTCCGGGTTCACTGAAGCTTTCTTT,CASSQHSGFTEAFF
TRBJ2-7,TRBV5-6,once,-,TGTGCCAGCAGCTTGTCCCCTATACCCCCCACCTACGAGCAGTACTTC,CASSLSPIPPTYEQYF
TRBJ1-4,TRBV6-5,-,-,TGTGCCAGCAGCCCCGTGGGAGCTTTTGAAAAACTGTTTTTT,CASSPVGAFEKLFF
TRBJ1-5,TRBV24-1,-,-,TGTGCCACCAGTGATTTTATTGCGGCTCTAGGGGCTCATAGCAATCAGCCCCAGCATTTT,CATSDFIAALGAHSNQPQHF
TRBJ1-5,TRBV5-6,-,-,TGTGCCAGCAGCTTGGCAGGGTTCGATCATCAGCCCCAGCATTTT,CASSLAGFDHQPQHF
TRBJ1-6,TRBV7-9,few,TRBD1,TGTGCCAGCAGCTTAAAGGGGGCGATATCACCCCTCCACTTT,CASSLKGAISPLHF
TRBJ2-7,TRBV6-5,-,-,TGTGCCAGCAGTACGAGCCTCTACGAGCAGTACTTC,CASSTSLYEQYF
TRBJ2-5,TRBV20-1,-,-,TGCAGTGCTAGTAGTTCTAGACGAACCCAAGAGACCCAGTACTTC,CSASSSRRTQETQYF
TRBJ2-1,TRBV9,-,-,TGTGCCAGCAGCGTATGGCTGGACAATGAGCAGTTCTTC,CASSVWLDNEQFF
TRBJ2-5,TRBV3-1/TRBV3-2,-,TRBD2,TGTGCCAGCAGCCAAGATTGGGACGGGGGGAACGAGACCCAGTACTTC,CASSQDWDGGNETQYF
TRBJ2-7,TRBV11-3,-,-,TGTGCCAGCAGCTTAATACAGTCATACGAGCAGTACTTC,CASSLIQSYEQYF
TRBJ2-3,TRBV5-1,-,TRBD1,TGCGCCAGCAGCTCAGGGGACCGGGACAGGGGGGCAGATACGCAGTATTTT,CASSSGDRDRGADTQYF
TRBJ1-2,TRBV24-1,-,TRBD1,TGTGCCACCAGTGACCCTGGACAGGCGGAGGGGGGCTACACCTTC,CATSDPGQAEGGYTF
TRBJ2-1,TRBV9,once,TRBD2,TGTGCCAGCAGTGCTACTAGCGGGGGGGCGTATGAGCAGTTCTTC,CASSATSGGAYEQFF
TRBJ1-2,TRBV7-2,-,-,TGTGCCAGCAGCACGACAGCTAACTATGGCTACACCTTC,CASSTTANYGYTF
TRBJ1-1,TRBV7-6,-,-,TGTGCCAGCAGCTTAGAGGTGGGGGCCACTGAAGCTTTCTTT,CASSLEVGATEAFF
TRBJ2-3,TRBV2,-,TRBD2,TGTGCCAGCAGTCCGCTAGCGGGGAGCACAGATACGCAGTATTTT,CASSPLAGSTDTQYF
TRBJ2-7,TRBV9,-,TRBD2,TGTGCCAGCAGCCCAAAAGCGGGGGTGTTGAGCTCCTACGAGCAGTACTTC,CASSPKAGVLSSYEQYF
TRBJ1-1,TRBV3-1/TRBV3-2,once,-,TGTGCCAGCAGCCAAGGAATGGCCAGGGGGAACACTGAAGCTTTCTTT,CASSQGMARGNTEAFF
TRBJ1-2,TRBV12-3/TRBV12-4,-,-,TGTGCCAGCAGTTTAGCGCGTACAGGCGGCTACACCTTC,CASSLARTGGYTF
TRBJ2-1,TRBV5-8,-,TRBD1,TGTGCCAGCAGCTTATGGGGAAAACAGGGGGGTTACAATGAGCAGTTCTTC,CASSLWGKQGGYNEQFF
TRBJ1-1,TRBV10-1,-,-,TGCGCCAGCAGTGAAGGGACATCTACTGAAGCTTTCTTT,CASSEGTSTEAFF
TRBJ2-1,TRBV25-1,-,TRBD2,TGTGCCAGCAGTGAATATCGGGGGGCCTACAATGAGCAGTTCTTC,CASSEYRGAYNEQFF
TRBJ1-5,TRBV18,-,-,TGTGCCAGCTCAAGCAATGGGGGCGCACAGCCCCAGCATTTT,CASSSNGGAQPQHF
TRBJ2-2,TRBV27,-,TRBD1,TGTGCCAGCAGCCGACAGGGGCGCTACCAAACGAACACCGGGGAGCTGTTTTTT,CASSRQGRYQTNTGELFF